This T cell receptor beta chain was documented in a study of human thymus T cells. Study-level results: Related studies found that unrelated individuals share highly overlapping thymic repertoires.

Clones were sequenced by immunoSEQ multiplex PCR, and TCRdb holds only the in-frame ones, with some missing. The profile shows 70,000 to 75,000 clones, roughly 94% of them singletons. Regarding this clone: Its antigen is unidentified.

This CDR3 has 21 residues. Trimming removed 2 bases from V and 5 bases from J, with 34 bases in between. The V gene's germline CDR1 is MDHEN and CDR2 SYDVKM. Thymus was obtained from resections taken during corrective heart surgery. Among the donors, all were healthy Finnish infants having corrective surgery for congenital heart defects. The material sequenced was thymus tissue. The genes are TRBV28 and TRBJ2-7, with D perhaps TRBD1 (6 bases). This TCR derives from a girl younger than two with a congenital heart defect but otherwise immunologically healthy. CDR3 sequence (DNA): TGTGCCAGCAGTTTACCCCCCCGTTCAGGGGCAAATACAACTTCCCCCAACGAGCAGTACTTC. Its protein product is CASSLPPRSGANTTSPNEQYF.